Below are 20 T cell receptor beta chains sequenced from a single sample in a study of beta chain features in type 1 diabetes. Investigators reverse transcribed all isolated RNA, so they sequenced expressed TCRB transcripts. Assay: immunoSEQ multiplex PCR; the TCRdb copy retains only in-frame clones and omits some. The sample contains around 500,000 clones, approximately 10% of which appear only once. The specimen sequenced was naive CD4+ T cells from blood. The origin of the receptors is a woman younger than 35 in good health.

The gene calls are TRBV6-5 and TRBJ2-5, with 9 bases identical to TRBD1. The CDR3 is made up of 15 amino acids. The V and J ends lost 2 bases and 1 base, in that order; junction bases with no gene match: 2. Looked up from germline, CDR1 is MNHEY and CDR2 is SVGAGI. The CDR3: CASSYGTGSQETQYF. CDR3 coding DNA: TGTGCCAGCAGTTACGGGACAGGGAGCCAAGAGACCCAGTACTTC.

This clone was seen repeatedly, ten times or more. The J gene is TRBJ2-1, the V gene TRBV10-3; a weak D match, TRBD1 (5 bases). Germline CDR1 and CDR2: ENHRY and SYGVKD. CDR3 size: 11 residues. V gave up 8 bases and J gave up 7 bases, with 9 bases separating them. The CDR3 nucleotides read TGTGCCATCTCAGGGTTAAATGAGCAGTTCTTC. Its protein is CAISGLNEQFF.

This chain joins TRBV28 and TRBJ2-1; D possibly corresponds to TRBD1 (6 bases). The germline CDR1 and CDR2 sequences are MDHEN and SYDVKM. V was pared by 2 bases and J by 0 bases, with 14 bases between. This CDR3 has 17 residues. This CDR3 is CASSLPPGQISYNEQFF. In DNA form, the CDR3 reads TGTGCCAGCAGTTTACCCCCGGGACAAATCTCCTACAATGAGCAGTTCTTC.

The V gene is TRBV7-3, the J gene TRBJ2-5; D is possibly TRBD2 (5 bases). V dropped 1 base and J dropped 5 bases, with 20 bases sitting between them. The germline gives CDR1 SGHTA, CDR2 FQGTGA. The CDR3 contains 17 residues. The CDR3 nucleotides are TGTGCCAGCAGCTTAAATCCCGGCGCCGGTTGGAGGGAGACCCAGTACTTC. Its protein product is CASSLNPGAGWRETQYF.

The CDR3 DNA is TGTGCCAGCAGCCAGAACCAAAACATTCAGTACTTC. Its protein product is CASSQNQNIQYF. This chain uses TRBV14 with TRBJ2-4; D gene ambiguous. CDR3 size: 12 residues. CDR1 is SGHDN, CDR2 FVKESK, per germline. With 3 bases removed from V and 5 bases from J, the gap between germline ends came to 5 bases. Supplemented by reference TRBV14 and TRBJ2-4, the full variable domain reads EAGVTQFPSHSVIEKGQTVTLRCDPISGHDNLYWYRRVMGKEIKFLLHFVKESKQDESGMPNNRFLAERTGGTYSTLKVQPAELEDSGVYFCASSQNQNIQYFGAGTRLSVL.

This clone was seen a few times. The chain links TRBV4-3 to TRBJ2-6, with D possibly matching TRBD2 (6 bases). V was pared by 0 bases and J by 4 bases, with 19 bases between. There are 19 residues in the CDR3. Germline assignment: CDR1 LGHNA and CDR2 YSLEER. CDR3 residues: CASSQDFGQGGSGANVLTF. The CDR3 DNA reads as TGCGCCAGCAGCCAAGATTTCGGGCAGGGAGGCTCCGGGGCCAACGTCCTGACTTTC.

J is TRBJ2-7 and V is TRBV7-9, with 7 bases aligning to TRBD2. Looked up from germline, CDR1 is SEHNR and CDR2 is FQNEAQ (reference sequence). The CDR3 is made up of 15 amino acids. Germline trimming cut 5 bases from V and 1 base from J; bases unmatched to any gene: 8. The CDR3 bases are TGTGCCAGCAGCCCACCTAGCGGTACTTCCTACGAGCAGTACTTC. Amino acid sequence: CASSPPSGTSYEQYF.

The sample holds a few counts of this clone. This chain uses TRBV11-3 with TRBJ2-7, with a possible D match to TRBD2 (5 bases). Germline-derived CDR1 and CDR2 are SGHNT and YENEEA. Trimming stripped 1 base from V and 7 bases from J, with 14 bases between. The CDR3 runs 14 residues. The CDR3 spells CASSLVLVGGEQYF. CDR3 coding DNA: TGTGCCAGCAGCTTAGTTTTGGTCGGAGGTGAGCAGTACTTC.

This clone has just a few counts. The chain is built from TRBV7-2 and TRBJ2-6, with unresolved D. The CDR3 covers 13 residues. V dropped 7 bases and J dropped 4 bases, with 8 bases sitting between them. CDR1 is SGHTA and CDR2 is FQGNSA in the germline V gene. The CDR3 is CASTQGGANVLTF. The CDR3 DNA sequence: TGTGCCAGCACTCAAGGCGGGGCCAACGTCCTGACTTTC.

This clone turned up a few times. This rearrangement joins TRBV6-5 to TRBJ2-3; 7 nucleotides agree with TRBD2. The ends lost 8 bases at V and 1 base at J; junction bases unmatched: 0. The CDR3 extends over 12 amino acids. Germline values: CDR1 MNHEY, CDR2 SVGAGI. The CDR3 DNA follows: TGTGCCAGCGGGGGGGGCACAGATACGCAGTATTTT. This sequence encodes CASGGGTDTQYF.

This clone was counted between two and nine times. This chain links TRBV14 with TRBJ1-6; D remains unclear. CDR1 and CDR2 from the germline V gene are SGHDN and FVKESK. The CDR3 is made up of 13 amino acids. V was clipped by 0 bases and J by 8 bases, with 5 bases between them. Here the CDR3 reads CASSQDLHSPLHF. The CDR3 DNA is TGTGCCAGCAGCCAAGATCTGCATTCACCCCTCCACTTT.

The gene calls are TRBV2 and TRBJ2-1; D uncertain. The CDR3 is 12 amino acids. Germline V gene data show CDR1 as SNHLY and CDR2 as FYNNEI. V lost 4 bases to trimming and J lost 4 bases, with 5 bases between them. The DNA of the CDR3 is TGTGCCAGCAGTGCTTTATACAATGAGCAGTTCTTC. It codes for CASSALYNEQFF. The full variable domain, in which reference TRBV2 and TRBJ2-1 provide the parts outside the CDR3, is EPEVTQTPSHQVTQMGQEVILRCVPISNHLYFYWYRQILGQKVEFLVSFYNNEISEKSEIFDDQFSVERPDGSNFTLKIRSTKLEDSAMYFCASSALYNEQFFGPGTRLTVL.

This clone was found a few times. V gene TRBV11-2 combines with J gene TRBJ2-4; D is uncertain. The CDR3 is made up of 14 amino acids. CDR1 is SGHAT, CDR2 FQNNGV, per germline. Trimming took 5 bases from V and 6 from J, leaving 14 bases between them. The CDR3 loop reads CASSPGTHANIQYF. The DNA of the CDR3 is TGTGCCAGCAGCCCAGGCACGCACGCAAACATTCAGTACTTC. Full variable domain (outside the CDR3, taken from reference TRBV11-2 and TRBJ2-4): EAGVAQSPRYKIIEKRQSVAFWCNPISGHATLYWYQQILGQGPKLLIQFQNNGVVDDSQLPKDRFSAERLKGVDSTLKIQPAKLEDSAVYLCASSPGTHANIQYFGAGTRLSVL.

The chain uses TRBV2 and TRBJ1-2; tentatively, D is TRBD1 (5 bases). V was pared by 0 bases and J by 7 bases, with 12 bases between. The CDR3 has 14 residues. The germline gives CDR1 SNHLY, CDR2 FYNNEI. The CDR3, as DNA: TGTGCCAGCAGTGAAGCTGGCAGGGAGATTGGCTACACCTTC. This codes for CASSEAGREIGYTF.

This clone was detected only a few times. This chain links TRBV29-1 with TRBJ2-7; 7 bases agree with TRBD2. V dropped 4 bases and J dropped 3; count of bases not matched to a gene: 6. Looked up from germline, CDR1 is SQVTM and CDR2 is ANQGSEA. The CDR3 has 13 amino acids. DNA for the CDR3: TGCAGCGTTGGCGGGAGAAGAGGCTACGAGCAGTACTTC. This translates into CSVGGRRGYEQYF.

V is TRBV11-2 and J is TRBJ2-2; D unresolved. The germline V gene has CDR1 SGHAT and CDR2 FQNNGV. The CDR3 runs to 13 residues. Trimming shortened V by 5 bases and J by 0 bases, and 4 bases separated the two germline ends. CDR3 amino acids: CASSVTNTGELFF. CDR3 in DNA: TGTGCCAGCAGCGTAACGAACACCGGGGAGCTGTTTTTT.

This clone was seen a few times. The chain combines TRBV29-1 with TRBJ2-5, with 8 bases fitting TRBD2. The junction had 9 bases not matched to a gene; V was cut back by 7 bases and J by 2 bases. The CDR3 totals 14 residues. Germline V gives CDR1 SQVTM, CDR2 ANQGSEA. In nucleotides, the CDR3 is TGCAGCGCCAAGCCGGGGGGGGATCAAGAGACCCAGTACTTC. Translation gives CSAKPGGDQETQYF. Full variable domain (remainder filled in from reference TRBV29-1 and TRBJ2-5): SAVISQKPSRDICQRGTSLTIQCQVDSQVTMMFWYRQQPGQSLTLIATANQGSEATYESGFVIDKFPISRPNLTFSTLTVSNMSPEDSSIYLCSAKPGGDQETQYFGPGTRLLVL.

The V and J genes are TRBV4-2 and TRBJ2-1, with no clear D. The CDR3 totals 14 residues. Germline assignment: CDR1 LGHNA and CDR2 YNFKEQ. V gave up 4 bases and J gave up 6 bases, with 13 bases separating them. In DNA, the CDR3 is TGTGCCAGCAGCCTCCCAGTCACCGGCAATGAGCAGTTCTTC. It yields the protein CASSLPVTGNEQFF.

This clone was counted only a few times. This sequence joins TRBV9 and TRBJ1-5; TRBD1 agrees at 7 bases. Germline values: CDR1 SGDLS, CDR2 YYNGEE. The CDR3 covers 16 residues. The ends lost 5 bases at V and 5 bases at J; junction bases unmatched: 13. The CDR3 loop is CASRINGSQGDQPQHF. The CDR3 DNA follows: TGTGCCAGCAGGATTAATGGATCTCAGGGGGATCAGCCCCAGCATTTT. Drawing the rest from reference TRBV9 and TRBJ1-5, the complete variable domain is DSGVTQTPKHLITATGQRVTLRCSPRSGDLSVYWYQQSLDQGLQFLIQYYNGEERAKGNILERFSAQQFPDLHSELNLSSLELGDSALYFCASRINGSQGDQPQHFGDGTRLSIL.

The chain employs TRBV7-9 and TRBJ2-2; possible D gene TRBD2, 7 bases. This CDR3 has 16 amino acids. Germline-derived CDR1 and CDR2 are SEHNR and FQNEAQ (reference sequence). The ends were cut back, 5 bases at V and 4 bases at J, with 17 bases in the middle. The DNA of the CDR3 is TGTGCCAGCAGCCCCCGAGGGGGGGCGCCCACCGGGGAGCTGTTTTTT. Translation: CASSPRGGAPTGELFF. Looking up the rest from reference TRBV7-9 and TRBJ2-2 gives the full variable domain: DTGVSQNPRHKITKRGQNVTFRCDPISEHNRLYWYRQTLGQGPEFLTYFQNEAQLEKSRLLSDRFSAERPKGSFSTLEIQRTEQGDSAMYLCASSPRGGAPTGELFFGEGSRLTVL.